This record concerns one TCR beta chain sequence. What it binds is unknown. In germline, CDR1 is SGHTA, CDR2 FQGTGA. This CDR3 spans 15 amino acids. Trimming cost V 5 bases and J 2 bases, with 15 bases left between them. The primer mix had 60 Vbeta and 13 Jbeta primers. Profiling relied on immunoSEQ multiplex PCR, and the TCRdb table lists in-frame clones only, not all of them. The top ten clones hold 2% to 3% of a sample with around 150,000 clones, 84% of them seen once. These data belong to a study of cytomegalovirus exposure and HLA in healthy donors. Regarding the study as a whole: In an earlier analysis, about 87% or about 30%: the productive usage of most TCR beta V segments.

The sequenced sample consisted of PBMCs. The source of this sequence is a boy aged 2 to 9 in good health and CMV-seronegative. V and J are TRBV7-3 and TRBJ1-2; D is uncertain. The DNA of the CDR3 is TGTGCCAGCAGCCCGACGGCGGGGTTCAACTATGGCTACACCTTC. Protein product: CASSPTAGFNYGYTF.